This TCR beta chain was sequenced in a study of beta chain features in type 1 diabetes. Every bit of the isolated RNA underwent reverse transcription, so sequencing read expressed TCRB transcripts. Assay: immunoSEQ multiplex PCR; the TCRdb copy retains only in-frame clones and omits some. The sample records about 650,000 clones, 9.5% to 15% being singletons. The CDR3 loop spans 14 amino acids. Between the trimmed V and J ends, which lost 1 base and 5 bases, there was a span of 14 bases. CDR1 GTSNPN and CDR2 SVGIG come from the germline V gene (reference sequence). Regarding the study as a whole: Significant though moderate, a shortening of TCRB CDR3s appeared in all four CD4+ subsets of Type 1 diabetes patients.

A word on this clone: The antigen remains undetermined.

Blood was collected once per donor into heparin, averaging roughly 0.12 L. Sequencing used naive CD4+ T cells from blood. This clonotype was obtained from a man aged 25-40 years with type 1 diabetes. The rearrangement joins TRBV30 to TRBJ2-5; possibly TRBD2 for D (5 bases). The chain's CDR3 is CAWSGGSAGETQYF. The CDR3 DNA is TGTGCCTGGAGTGGAGGCAGTGCGGGTGAGACCCAGTACTTC. Drawing the rest from reference TRBV30 and TRBJ2-5, the complete variable domain is SQTIHQWPATLVQPVGSPLSLECTVEGTSNPNLYWYRQAAGRGLQLLFYSVGIGQISSEVPQNLSASRPQDRQFILSSKKLLLSDSGFYLCAWSGGSAGETQYFGPGTRLLVL.